This is a list of T cell receptor beta chains from one sample in a study of control samples from healthy donors and cancer patients. TCRdb's copy holds only in-frame clones and misses some; the assay was immunoSEQ multiplex PCR. Here the sample spans roughly 120,000 clones, about nine tenths being singletons. The sequencing sample was made of blood. The source is a human donor in good health. The donor label of this sample is uncertain. CDR3s include the opening cysteine and the closing phenylalanine or tryptophan. The D gene is left open where the match is weak. The size field is filled for only some rows; it gives once, few, many or a size class.

abundance: NA; v_gene: TRBV27; j_gene: TRBJ1-1; d_gene: NA; CDR3nt: TGTGCCAGCAGTTTTCGGGGGCTGAACACTGAAGCTTTCTTT; CDR3aa: CASSFRGLNTEAFF
abundance: few; v_gene: TRBV6-5; j_gene: TRBJ2-3; d_gene: NA; CDR3nt: TGTGCCAGTTGGGGCCGACAGACAAGCACAGATACGCAGTATTTT; CDR3aa: CASWGRQTSTDTQYF
abundance: NA; v_gene: TRBV19; j_gene: TRBJ1-2; d_gene: NA; CDR3nt: TGTGCCAGTAGTGCGCAAGGGGACCCACGGCGAGGCTACACCTTC; CDR3aa: CASSAQGDPRRGYTF
abundance: NA; v_gene: TRBV11-3; j_gene: TRBJ2-1; d_gene: TRBD2; CDR3nt: TGTGCCAGCAGTTACGGGGGGGCTGAGCAGTTCTTC; CDR3aa: CASSYGGAEQFF
abundance: NA; v_gene: TRBV7-9; j_gene: TRBJ1-2; d_gene: TRBD1; CDR3nt: TGTGCCAGCAGCCGGGACAGCCGTTATGATGGCTACACCTTC; CDR3aa: CASSRDSRYDGYTF
abundance: NA; v_gene: TRBV24-1; j_gene: TRBJ2-2; d_gene: NA; CDR3nt: TGTGCCACCAGTGACATTGGACTTACCGGGGAGCTGTTTTTT; CDR3aa: CATSDIGLTGELFF
abundance: NA; v_gene: TRBV3-1/TRBV3-2; j_gene: TRBJ1-2; d_gene: TRBD1; CDR3nt: TGTGCCAGCAGCCAATCCGGGACAGGGTTCGGCTACACCTTC; CDR3aa: CASSQSGTGFGYTF
abundance: NA; v_gene: TRBV24-1; j_gene: TRBJ2-1; d_gene: NA; CDR3nt: TGTGCCACCAGTGATCCACAAGTCTCCTACAATGAGCAGTTCTTC; CDR3aa: CATSDPQVSYNEQFF
abundance: NA; v_gene: TRBV10-1; j_gene: TRBJ2-3; d_gene: NA; CDR3nt: TGCGCCAGCAGTGAGCGTGTGGATACGCAGTATTTT; CDR3aa: CASSERVDTQYF
abundance: NA; v_gene: TRBV4-1; j_gene: TRBJ2-2; d_gene: TRBD1; CDR3nt: TGCGCCAGCAGCCAGAGGGACAGGAACACCGGGGAGCTGTTTTTT; CDR3aa: CASSQRDRNTGELFF
abundance: NA; v_gene: TRBV6-5; j_gene: TRBJ2-7; d_gene: NA; CDR3nt: TGTGCCAGCAGTTACGGGGCGGAGACTTACGAGCAGTACTTC; CDR3aa: CASSYGAETYEQYF
abundance: NA; v_gene: TRBV6-5; j_gene: TRBJ1-2; d_gene: NA; CDR3nt: TGTGCCAGCAGTTACTCGTTAGCGGCAGGGAACTATGGCTACACCTTC; CDR3aa: CASSYSLAAGNYGYTF
abundance: NA; v_gene: TRBV11-3; j_gene: TRBJ2-2; d_gene: NA; CDR3nt: TGTGCCAGCAGTCCAGGGGTAGCGGACACCGGGGAGCTGTTTTTT; CDR3aa: CASSPGVADTGELFF
abundance: NA; v_gene: TRBV6-2/TRBV6-3; j_gene: TRBJ2-1; d_gene: NA; CDR3nt: TGTGCCAGCAGTTATGGAGGGTCTTTCAATGAGCAGTTCTTC; CDR3aa: CASSYGGSFNEQFF
abundance: NA; v_gene: TRBV6-5; j_gene: TRBJ1-3; d_gene: NA; CDR3nt: TGTGCCAGCGGACAGCTAAACACCATATATTTT; CDR3aa: CASGQLNTIYF
abundance: once; v_gene: TRBV21-1; j_gene: TRBJ1-2; d_gene: NA; CDR3nt: TGTGCCAGCAGGCTCTCAGACAGGGTGTGCGGCTACACCTTC; CDR3aa: CASRLSDRVCGYTF
abundance: NA; v_gene: TRBV10-3; j_gene: TRBJ2-1; d_gene: TRBD2; CDR3nt: TGTGCCATCTCTAGCGGGAGGTACAATGAGCAGTTCTTC; CDR3aa: CAISSGRYNEQFF
abundance: NA; v_gene: TRBV30; j_gene: TRBJ1-2; d_gene: NA; CDR3nt: TGTGCCTGGAGCCAATACGCCTCTAACTATGGCTACACCTTC; CDR3aa: CAWSQYASNYGYTF
abundance: NA; v_gene: TRBV14; j_gene: TRBJ2-7; d_gene: NA; CDR3nt: TGTGCCAGCAGCCAAGAGCAGAGCTACGAGCAGTACTTC; CDR3aa: CASSQEQSYEQYF
abundance: NA; v_gene: TRBV30; j_gene: TRBJ1-1; d_gene: NA; CDR3nt: TGTGCCTGGAGTCACGGTCCTCACACTGAAGCTTTCTTT; CDR3aa: CAWSHGPHTEAFF
abundance: NA; v_gene: TRBV15; j_gene: TRBJ2-3; d_gene: TRBD2; CDR3nt: TGTGCCACCAGCAGAGATGGGCGGGGGGGCACAGATACGCAGTATTTT; CDR3aa: CATSRDGRGGTDTQYF
abundance: once; v_gene: TRBV6-1; j_gene: TRBJ2-5; d_gene: NA; CDR3nt: TGTGCCAGCAGTGATCCTTCGGGGGAGACCCAGTACTTC; CDR3aa: CASSDPSGETQYF
abundance: once; v_gene: TRBV11-2; j_gene: TRBJ1-1; d_gene: NA; CDR3nt: TGTGCCAGCAGCTCGGGGCATAGCACTGAAGCTTTCTTT; CDR3aa: CASSSGHSTEAFF
abundance: NA; v_gene: TRBV5-1; j_gene: TRBJ1-1; d_gene: NA; CDR3nt: TGCGCCAGCAGCTCGAAGGGACGGATCATGAACACTGAAGCTTTCTTT; CDR3aa: CASSSKGRIMNTEAFF
abundance: medium-sized; v_gene: TRBV7-9; j_gene: TRBJ1-2; d_gene: NA; CDR3nt: TGTGCCAGCAGCCCCCCGGCGGCGGACGATGGCTACACCTTC; CDR3aa: CASSPPAADDGYTF
abundance: NA; v_gene: TRBV13; j_gene: TRBJ2-1; d_gene: TRBD2; CDR3nt: TGTGCCTCCGGGGGGTCCAATGAGCAGTTCTTC; CDR3aa: CASGGSNEQFF
abundance: few; v_gene: TRBV24-1; j_gene: TRBJ2-5; d_gene: TRBD2; CDR3nt: TGTGCCACCGGGGAGGGACAAGAGACCCAGTACTTC; CDR3aa: CATGEGQETQYF
abundance: NA; v_gene: TRBV12-3/TRBV12-4; j_gene: TRBJ1-1; d_gene: TRBD1; CDR3nt: TGTGCCAGCAGGTTAGGGGGCGGCACTGAAGCTTTCTTT; CDR3aa: CASRLGGGTEAFF
abundance: NA; v_gene: TRBV3-1/TRBV3-2; j_gene: TRBJ1-1; d_gene: NA; CDR3nt: TGTGCCAGCAGCCAAGTTCGAGACACTGAAGCTTTCTTT; CDR3aa: CASSQVRDTEAFF
abundance: NA; v_gene: TRBV5-4; j_gene: TRBJ2-6; d_gene: NA; CDR3nt: TGTGCCAGCAGCTTGAACCTTGGGGCCAACGTCCTGACTTTC; CDR3aa: CASSLNLGANVLTF
abundance: few; v_gene: TRBV7-9; j_gene: TRBJ1-2; d_gene: NA; CDR3nt: TGTGCCAGCAGACGCGACCGCGGGGATGGAGGCTACACCTTC; CDR3aa: CASRRDRGDGGYTF
abundance: NA; v_gene: TRBV3-1/TRBV3-2; j_gene: TRBJ1-2; d_gene: NA; CDR3nt: TGTGCCAGCAGCCAAGAACCGGGACCCCAAAGGAGGTATGGCTACACCTTC; CDR3aa: CASSQEPGPQRRYGYTF
abundance: NA; v_gene: TRBV5-5; j_gene: TRBJ1-6; d_gene: NA; CDR3nt: TGTGCCAGCAGCACCGGGACACAAAGCTCCTATAATTCACCCCTCCACTTT; CDR3aa: CASSTGTQSSYNSPLHF
abundance: NA; v_gene: TRBV9; j_gene: TRBJ1-1; d_gene: NA; CDR3nt: TGTGCCAGCAGCGTAGATATAGGAGTCGGTCGGGGCACTGAAGCTTTCTTT; CDR3aa: CASSVDIGVGRGTEAFF
abundance: few; v_gene: TRBV24-1; j_gene: TRBJ2-7; d_gene: NA; CDR3nt: TGTGCCACCAGCCCGGACAGCCTCGAGCAGTACTTC; CDR3aa: CATSPDSLEQYF
abundance: NA; v_gene: TRBV12-3/TRBV12-4; j_gene: TRBJ2-5; d_gene: NA; CDR3nt: TGTGCCAGCAGTTTAGGCGAGACCCAGTACTTC; CDR3aa: CASSLGETQYF
abundance: NA; v_gene: TRBV11-2; j_gene: TRBJ2-7; d_gene: NA; CDR3nt: TGTGCCAGCAGCATGACCTACGAGCAGTACTTC; CDR3aa: CASSMTYEQYF
abundance: NA; v_gene: TRBV30; j_gene: TRBJ1-2; d_gene: TRBD1; CDR3nt: TGTGCCTGGAGCAAGGACAGGAGTTATGGCTACACCTTC; CDR3aa: CAWSKDRSYGYTF
abundance: NA; v_gene: TRBV3-1/TRBV3-2; j_gene: TRBJ1-2; d_gene: NA; CDR3nt: TGTGCCAGCAGCCGAGAGGGTTTAGGGGGCTACACCTTC; CDR3aa: CASSREGLGGYTF
abundance: once; v_gene: TRBV7-3; j_gene: TRBJ2-3; d_gene: TRBD2; CDR3nt: TGTGCCAGCAGCTTCGTACTAGCGGGCACAGATACGCAGTATTTT; CDR3aa: CASSFVLAGTDTQYF
abundance: NA; v_gene: TRBV5-1; j_gene: TRBJ2-2; d_gene: NA; CDR3nt: TGCGCCAGCAGCCCAGGACACGATCCCATTCCCGGGGAGCTGTTTTTT; CDR3aa: CASSPGHDPIPGELFF